This TCR beta chain was captured in a study of blood T cells in healthy people across ages. Primers used in a second PCR of about 6 to 11 cycles were a sample-barcoded 5' primer and a J-beta primer mix. MiXCR, run by TCRdb on the 5' RACE reads, gives a single entry per CDR3 protein. The profile shows under 750,000 distinct CDR3 sequences, more than 45% of them singletons. Germline V gene data show CDR1 as ENHRY and CDR2 as SYGVKD. Between the trimmed V and J ends, which lost 8 bases and 0 bases, there was a span of 15 bases. The CDR3 has 15 amino acids. Findings of the study overall: The lack of PBMC sorting stopped any conclusive naive versus antigen-experienced comparison.

This clonotype was counted at least ten times. What it recognizes is unknown. This receptor was identified in a man older than 75 in good health. The sample was blood. V is TRBV10-3 and J is TRBJ2-3; D is possibly TRBD2 (6 bases). CDR3 sequence: CAIRLGSGSTDTQYF. The CDR3 DNA follows: TGTGCCATCCGCCTCGGGAGCGGGAGCACAGATACGCAGTATTTT.